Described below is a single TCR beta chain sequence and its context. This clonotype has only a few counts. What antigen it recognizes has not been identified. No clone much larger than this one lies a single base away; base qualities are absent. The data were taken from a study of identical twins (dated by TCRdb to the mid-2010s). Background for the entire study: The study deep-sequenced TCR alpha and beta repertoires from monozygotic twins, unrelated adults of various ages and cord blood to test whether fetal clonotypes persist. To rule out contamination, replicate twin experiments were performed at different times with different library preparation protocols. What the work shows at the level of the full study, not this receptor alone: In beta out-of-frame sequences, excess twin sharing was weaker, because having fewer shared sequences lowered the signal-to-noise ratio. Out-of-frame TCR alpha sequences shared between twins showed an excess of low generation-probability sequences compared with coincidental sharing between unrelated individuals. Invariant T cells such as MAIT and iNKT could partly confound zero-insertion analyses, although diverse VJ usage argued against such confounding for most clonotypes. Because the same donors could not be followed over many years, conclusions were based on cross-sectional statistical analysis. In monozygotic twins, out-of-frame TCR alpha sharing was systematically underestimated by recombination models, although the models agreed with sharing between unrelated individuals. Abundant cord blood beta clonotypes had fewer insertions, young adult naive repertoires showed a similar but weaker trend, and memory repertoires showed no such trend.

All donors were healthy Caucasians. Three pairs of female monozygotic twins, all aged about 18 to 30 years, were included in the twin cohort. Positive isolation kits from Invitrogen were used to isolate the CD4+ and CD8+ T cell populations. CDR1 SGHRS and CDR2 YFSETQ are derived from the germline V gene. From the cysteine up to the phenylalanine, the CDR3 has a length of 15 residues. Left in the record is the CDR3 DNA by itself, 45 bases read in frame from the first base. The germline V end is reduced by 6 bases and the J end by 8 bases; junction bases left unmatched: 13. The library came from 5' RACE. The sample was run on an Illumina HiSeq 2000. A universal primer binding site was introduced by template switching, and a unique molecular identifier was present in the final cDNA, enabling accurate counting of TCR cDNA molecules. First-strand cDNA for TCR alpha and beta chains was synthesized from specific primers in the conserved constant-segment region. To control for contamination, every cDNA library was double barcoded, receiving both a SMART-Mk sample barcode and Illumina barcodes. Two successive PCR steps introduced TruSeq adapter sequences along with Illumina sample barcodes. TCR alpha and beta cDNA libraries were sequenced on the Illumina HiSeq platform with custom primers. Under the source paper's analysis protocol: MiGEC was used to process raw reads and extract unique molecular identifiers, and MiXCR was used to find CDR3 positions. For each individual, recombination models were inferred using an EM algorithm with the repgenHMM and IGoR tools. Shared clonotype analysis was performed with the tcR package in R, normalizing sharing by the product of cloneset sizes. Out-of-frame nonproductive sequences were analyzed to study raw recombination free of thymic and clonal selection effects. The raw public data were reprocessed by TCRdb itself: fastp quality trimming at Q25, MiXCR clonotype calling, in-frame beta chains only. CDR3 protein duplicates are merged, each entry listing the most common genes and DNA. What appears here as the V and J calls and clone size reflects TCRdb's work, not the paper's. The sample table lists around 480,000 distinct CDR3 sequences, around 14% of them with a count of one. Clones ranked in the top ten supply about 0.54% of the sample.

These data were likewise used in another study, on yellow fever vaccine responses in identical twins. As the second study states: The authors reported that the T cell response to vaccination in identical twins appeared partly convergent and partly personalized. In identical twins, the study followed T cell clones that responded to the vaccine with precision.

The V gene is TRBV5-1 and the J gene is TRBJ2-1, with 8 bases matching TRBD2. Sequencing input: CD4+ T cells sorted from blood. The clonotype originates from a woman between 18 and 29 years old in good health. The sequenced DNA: TGCGCCAGCAACCTGGCCAGGCGGGGGGACGATGAGCAGTTCTTC. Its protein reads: CASNLARRGDDEQFF.